This T cell receptor beta chain was recovered during a study of cytomegalovirus exposure and HLA in healthy donors. This clone was counted once. The donors formed part of the roughly 120-subject validation cohort, distinct from the approximately 630-subject first cohort. The data were produced by immunoSEQ multiplex PCR, yet TCRdb's version contains in-frame clones alone and is incomplete. The table has hundreds of thousands of clones, about nine tenths seen once. Material: PBMCs. This receptor was taken from a woman younger than 30 in good health and CMV-seronegative.

The DNA of the CDR3 is TGTGCCAGCAGTCCCTCTGGGACAGGCCGGCCCTACGAGCAGTACTTC. This translates into CASSPSGTGRPYEQYF. The chain uses TRBV27 and TRBJ2-7, with 8 bases aligning to TRBD1. The CDR3 is made up of 16 amino acids. Per the germline V gene, CDR1 is MNHEY and CDR2 is SMNVEV (reference sequence). The junction had 11 bases not matched to a gene; V was cut back by 5 bases and J by 2 bases.